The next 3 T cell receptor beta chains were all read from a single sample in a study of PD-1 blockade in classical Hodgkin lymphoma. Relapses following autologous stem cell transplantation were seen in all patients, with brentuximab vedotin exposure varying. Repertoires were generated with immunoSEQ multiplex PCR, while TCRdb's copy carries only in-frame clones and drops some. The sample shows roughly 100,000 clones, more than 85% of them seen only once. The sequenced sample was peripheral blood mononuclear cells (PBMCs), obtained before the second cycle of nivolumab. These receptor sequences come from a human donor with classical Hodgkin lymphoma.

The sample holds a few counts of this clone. CDR3 in amino acids: CASSLPSHTEAFF. CDR3 DNA sequence: TGCGCCAGCAGCTTGCCGTCCCACACTGAAGCTTTCTTT. This chain uses TRBV5-1 with TRBJ1-1; D is unclear. The CDR3 consists of 13 residues. V was clipped by 1 base and J by 3 bases, with 7 bases between them. Germline-derived CDR1 and CDR2 are SGHRS and YFSETQ.

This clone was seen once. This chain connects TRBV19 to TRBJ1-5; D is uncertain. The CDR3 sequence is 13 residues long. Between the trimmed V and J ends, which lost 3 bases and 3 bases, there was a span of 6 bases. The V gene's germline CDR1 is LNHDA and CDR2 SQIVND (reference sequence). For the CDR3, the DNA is TGTGCCAGTAGTATGAGGGTCAATCAGCCCCAGCATTTT. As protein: CASSMRVNQPQHF.

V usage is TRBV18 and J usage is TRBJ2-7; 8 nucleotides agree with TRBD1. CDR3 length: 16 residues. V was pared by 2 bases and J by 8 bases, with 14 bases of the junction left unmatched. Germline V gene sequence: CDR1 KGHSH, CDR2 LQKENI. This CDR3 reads CASSPYKPGTGYQQYF. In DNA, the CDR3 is TGTGCCAGCTCACCATACAAACCCGGGACAGGTTATCAGCAGTACTTC.